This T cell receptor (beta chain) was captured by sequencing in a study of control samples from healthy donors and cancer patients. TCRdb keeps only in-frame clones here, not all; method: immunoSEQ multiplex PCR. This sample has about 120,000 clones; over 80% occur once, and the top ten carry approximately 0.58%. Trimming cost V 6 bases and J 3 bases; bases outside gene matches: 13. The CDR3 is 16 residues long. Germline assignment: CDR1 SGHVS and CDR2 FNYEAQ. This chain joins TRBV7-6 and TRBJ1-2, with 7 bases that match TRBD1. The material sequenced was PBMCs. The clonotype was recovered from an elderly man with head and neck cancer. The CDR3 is CASRPTDRAEDYGYTF. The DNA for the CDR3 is TGTGCCAGCAGACCAACTGACAGGGCAGAGGACTATGGCTACACCTTC.